This TCR beta chain was recovered during a study of cytomegalovirus exposure and HLA in healthy donors. Background on the study: Drawn from HLA-typed donors, around 85 million unique TCRs were held in an early data release. Study observations and caveats: Cytomegalovirus status, reportedly, was diagnosed with high specificity and sensitivity by the classifier. As immune exposure information, only CMV serostatus was available. In vitro confirmation showed three CMV-associated chains to be CMV antigen specific.

Germline V gene lookup returns CDR1 MNHEY and CDR2 SMNVEV (reference sequence). V was clipped by 4 bases and J by 0 bases; unmatched bases: 14. The CDR3 loop spans 19 amino acids. With respect to this clone: Its antigen remains unidentified.

This PCR relied on a set of 60 Vbeta primers and 13 Jbeta primers. Clones were read by immunoSEQ multiplex PCR, and TCRdb kept only the in-frame ones, dropping some. The repertoire consists of 150,000 to 200,000 clones, with 75% to 80% occurring once and the leading ten covering more than 0.75%. The V gene is TRBV27, the J gene TRBJ2-1; 8 bases fit TRBD1. The sample was PBMCs. The receptor comes from a woman aged 45 to 65 in good health and CMV-seropositive. The CDR3 DNA follows: TGTGCCAGCAGTTCACGTCTACCCAGGGGGCACGGCTCCTACAATGAGCAGTTCTTC. It encodes CASSSRLPRGHGSYNEQFF.